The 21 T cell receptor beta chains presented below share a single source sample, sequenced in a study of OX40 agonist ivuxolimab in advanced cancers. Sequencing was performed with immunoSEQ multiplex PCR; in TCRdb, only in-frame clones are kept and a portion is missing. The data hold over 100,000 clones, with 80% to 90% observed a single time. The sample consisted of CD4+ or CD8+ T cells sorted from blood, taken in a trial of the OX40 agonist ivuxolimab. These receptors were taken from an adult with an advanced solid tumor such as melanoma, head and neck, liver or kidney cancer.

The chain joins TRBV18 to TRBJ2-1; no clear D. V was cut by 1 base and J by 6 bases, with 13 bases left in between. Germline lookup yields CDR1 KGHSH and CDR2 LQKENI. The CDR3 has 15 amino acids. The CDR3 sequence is CASSPQLLSRNEQFF. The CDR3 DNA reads TGTGCCAGCTCACCACAGTTACTGTCTCGCAATGAGCAGTTCTTC. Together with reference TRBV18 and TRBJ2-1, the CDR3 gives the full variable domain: NAGVMQNPRHLVRRRGQEARLRCSPMKGHSHVYWYRQLPEEGLKFMVYLQKENIIDESGMPKERFSAEFPKEGPSILRIQQVVRGDSAAYFCASSPQLLSRNEQFFGPGTRLTVL.

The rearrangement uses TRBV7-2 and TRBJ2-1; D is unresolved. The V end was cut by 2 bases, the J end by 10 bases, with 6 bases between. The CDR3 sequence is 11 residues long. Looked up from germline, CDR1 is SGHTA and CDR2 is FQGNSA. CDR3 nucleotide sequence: TGTGCCAGCAGCTTATCAATAGAGCAGTTCTTC. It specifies CASSLSIEQFF. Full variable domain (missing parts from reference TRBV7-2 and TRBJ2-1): GAGVSQSPSNKVTEKGKDVELRCDPISGHTALYWYRQSLGQGLEFLIYFQGNSAPDKSGLPSDRFSAERTGGSVSTLTIQRTQQEDSAVYLCASSLSIEQFFGPGTRLTVL.

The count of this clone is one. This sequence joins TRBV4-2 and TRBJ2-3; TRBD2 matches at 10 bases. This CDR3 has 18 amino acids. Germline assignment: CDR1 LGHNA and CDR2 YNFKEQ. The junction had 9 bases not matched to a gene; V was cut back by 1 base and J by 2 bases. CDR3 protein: CASSQGISSGGLTDTQYF. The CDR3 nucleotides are TGTGCCAGCAGCCAAGGGATTAGTAGCGGGGGGCTCACAGATACGCAGTATTTT.

CDR3 in amino acids: CASRPTGGGNSPLHF. The CDR3 coding sequence is TGTGCCAGCAGACCCACCGGGGGTGGTAATTCACCCCTCCACTTT. The chain combines TRBV5-6 with TRBJ1-6; TRBD1 is a possible D gene (5 bases). The germline gives CDR1 SGHDT, CDR2 YYEEEE. The CDR3 is made up of 15 amino acids. V was cut by 5 bases and J by 6 bases, with 15 bases left in between.

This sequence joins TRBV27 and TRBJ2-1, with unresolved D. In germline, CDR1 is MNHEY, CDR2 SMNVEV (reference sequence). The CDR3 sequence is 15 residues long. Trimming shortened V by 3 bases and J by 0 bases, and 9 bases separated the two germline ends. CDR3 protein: CASSFGQSSYNEQFF. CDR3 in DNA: TGTGCCAGCAGTTTCGGGCAAAGCTCCTACAATGAGCAGTTCTTC.

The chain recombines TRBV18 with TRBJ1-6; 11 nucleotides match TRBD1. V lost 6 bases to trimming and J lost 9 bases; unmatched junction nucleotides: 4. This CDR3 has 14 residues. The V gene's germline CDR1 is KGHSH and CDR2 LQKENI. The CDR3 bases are TGTGCCAGCTCCCGGGGACAGGGGGGTTCACCCCTCCACTTT. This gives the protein CASSRGQGGSPLHF.

The CDR3 coding sequence is TGTGCCAGCAGGGACAGTAACTATGGCTACACCTTC. The encoded protein is CASRDSNYGYTF. The chain links TRBV6-1 to TRBJ1-2, with a possible D match to TRBD1 (6 bases). The CDR3 runs to 12 residues. The V gene's germline CDR1 is MNHNS and CDR2 SASEGT. Trimming stripped 6 bases from V and 1 base from J, with 6 bases between.

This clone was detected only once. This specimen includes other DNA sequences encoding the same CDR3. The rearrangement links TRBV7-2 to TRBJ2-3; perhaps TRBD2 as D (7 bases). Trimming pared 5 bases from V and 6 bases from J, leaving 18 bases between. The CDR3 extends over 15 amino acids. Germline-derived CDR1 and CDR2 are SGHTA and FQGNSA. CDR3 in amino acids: CASSPHGGGGDTQYF. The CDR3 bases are TGTGCCAGCAGCCCCCATGGAGGGGGGGGTGATACGCAGTATTTT.

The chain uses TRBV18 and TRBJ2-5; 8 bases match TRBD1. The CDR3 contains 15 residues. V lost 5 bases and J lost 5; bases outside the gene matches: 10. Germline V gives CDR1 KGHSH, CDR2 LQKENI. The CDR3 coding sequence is TGTGCCAGCTCATTCCTTCAGGGGGCGCAGGAGACCCAGTACTTC. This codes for CASSFLQGAQETQYF. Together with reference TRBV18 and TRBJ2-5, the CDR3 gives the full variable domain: NAGVMQNPRHLVRRRGQEARLRCSPMKGHSHVYWYRQLPEEGLKFMVYLQKENIIDESGMPKERFSAEFPKEGPSILRIQQVVRGDSAAYFCASSFLQGAQETQYFGPGTRLLVL.

The CDR3 region is CASSVSGSKGNEQFF. The CDR3 region has the DNA TGTGCCAGCAGCGTATCGGGGTCGAAGGGGAATGAGCAGTTCTTC. The chain links TRBV9 to TRBJ2-1, with D perhaps TRBD1 or TRBD2 (5 bases each). This CDR3 is 15 amino acids long. V was pared by 1 base and J by 7 bases, with 15 bases between. CDR1 and CDR2 from the germline V gene are SGDLS and YYNGEE.

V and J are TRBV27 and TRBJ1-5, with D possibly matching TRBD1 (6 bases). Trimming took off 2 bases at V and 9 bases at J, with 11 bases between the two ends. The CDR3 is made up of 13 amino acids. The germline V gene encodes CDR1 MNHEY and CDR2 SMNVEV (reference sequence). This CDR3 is CASSLGGHGPQHF. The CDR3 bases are TGTGCCAGCAGTTTAGGGGGGCACGGGCCCCAGCATTTT.

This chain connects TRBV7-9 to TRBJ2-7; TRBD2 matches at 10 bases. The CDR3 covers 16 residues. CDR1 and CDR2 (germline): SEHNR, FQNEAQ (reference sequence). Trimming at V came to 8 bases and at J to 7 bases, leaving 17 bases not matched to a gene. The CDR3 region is CASRDRVAGGEGEQYF. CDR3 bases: TGTGCCAGCCGCGATAGGGTAGCGGGGGGTGAAGGGGAGCAGTACTTC.

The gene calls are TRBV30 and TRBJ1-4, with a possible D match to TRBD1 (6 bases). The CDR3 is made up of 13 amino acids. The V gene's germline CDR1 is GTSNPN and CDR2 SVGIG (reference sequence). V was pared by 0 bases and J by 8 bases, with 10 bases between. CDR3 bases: TGTGCCTGGAGTGTACAGGGAAAAGAAAAACTGTTTTTT. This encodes CAWSVQGKEKLFF.

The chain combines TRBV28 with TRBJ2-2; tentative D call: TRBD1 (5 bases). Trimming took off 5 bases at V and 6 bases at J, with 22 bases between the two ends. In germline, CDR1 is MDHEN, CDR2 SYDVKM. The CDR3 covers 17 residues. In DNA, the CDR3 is TGTGCCAGCAGTCTAAGCTCGGCAGGGCGATCGGCCGGGGAGCTGTTTTTT. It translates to CASSLSSAGRSAGELFF.

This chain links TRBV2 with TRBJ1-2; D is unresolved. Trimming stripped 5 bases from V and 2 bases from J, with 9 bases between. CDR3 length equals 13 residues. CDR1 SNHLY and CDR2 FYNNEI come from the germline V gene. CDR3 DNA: TGTGCCAGCAGTAAAGGCACCAACTATGGCTACACCTTC. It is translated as CASSKGTNYGYTF. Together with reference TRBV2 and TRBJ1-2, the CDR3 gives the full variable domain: EPEVTQTPSHQVTQMGQEVILRCVPISNHLYFYWYRQILGQKVEFLVSFYNNEISEKSEIFDDQFSVERPDGSNFTLKIRSTKLEDSAMYFCASSKGTNYGYTFGSGTRLTVV.

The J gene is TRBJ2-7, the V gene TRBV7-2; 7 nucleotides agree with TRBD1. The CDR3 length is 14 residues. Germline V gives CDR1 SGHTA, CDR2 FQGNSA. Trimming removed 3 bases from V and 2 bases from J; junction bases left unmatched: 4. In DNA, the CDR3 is TGTGCCAGCAGCTTTTTACAGGGGACCTACGAGCAGTACTTC. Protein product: CASSFLQGTYEQYF. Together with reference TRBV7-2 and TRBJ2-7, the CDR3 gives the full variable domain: GAGVSQSPSNKVTEKGKDVELRCDPISGHTALYWYRQSLGQGLEFLIYFQGNSAPDKSGLPSDRFSAERTGGSVSTLTIQRTQQEDSAVYLCASSFLQGTYEQYFGPGTRLTVT.

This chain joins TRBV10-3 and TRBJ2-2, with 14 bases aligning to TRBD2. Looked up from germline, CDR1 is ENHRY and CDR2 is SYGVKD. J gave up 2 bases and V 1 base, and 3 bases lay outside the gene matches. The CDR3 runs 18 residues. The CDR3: CAISELGLAGANTGELFF. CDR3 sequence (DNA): TGTGCCATCAGTGAGTTGGGACTAGCGGGGGCCAACACCGGGGAGCTGTTTTTT.

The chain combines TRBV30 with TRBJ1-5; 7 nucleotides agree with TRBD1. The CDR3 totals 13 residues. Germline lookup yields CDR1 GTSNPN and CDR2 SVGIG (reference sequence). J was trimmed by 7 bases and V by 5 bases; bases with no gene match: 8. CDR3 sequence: CAWGEGADQPQHF. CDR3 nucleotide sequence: TGTGCCTGGGGGGAGGGGGCCGACCAGCCCCAGCATTTT.

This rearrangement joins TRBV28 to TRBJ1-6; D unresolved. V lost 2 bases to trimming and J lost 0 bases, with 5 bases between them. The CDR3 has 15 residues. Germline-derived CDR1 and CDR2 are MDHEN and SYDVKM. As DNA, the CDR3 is TGTGCCAGCAGTTTACAGCTCTCCTATAATTCACCCCTCCACTTT. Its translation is CASSLQLSYNSPLHF.

The CDR3: CASSRRPPTGLGYTF. The CDR3 region has the DNA TGCGCCAGCAGCCGCCGGCCCCCGACAGGTCTGGGCTACACCTTC. The J gene is TRBJ1-2, the V gene TRBV4-3; the D gene is possibly TRBD1 (6 bases). Deletions cut 4 bases from V and 8 bases from J, with 20 bases between. There are 15 residues in the CDR3. Germline CDR1 is LGHNA and CDR2 is YSLEER.

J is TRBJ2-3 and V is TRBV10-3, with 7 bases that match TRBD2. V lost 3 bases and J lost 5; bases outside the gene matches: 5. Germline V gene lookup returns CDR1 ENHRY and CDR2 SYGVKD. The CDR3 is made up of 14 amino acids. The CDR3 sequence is CAISDRGEGDTQYF. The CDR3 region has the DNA TGTGCCATCAGTGACCGGGGGGAAGGAGATACGCAGTATTTT.